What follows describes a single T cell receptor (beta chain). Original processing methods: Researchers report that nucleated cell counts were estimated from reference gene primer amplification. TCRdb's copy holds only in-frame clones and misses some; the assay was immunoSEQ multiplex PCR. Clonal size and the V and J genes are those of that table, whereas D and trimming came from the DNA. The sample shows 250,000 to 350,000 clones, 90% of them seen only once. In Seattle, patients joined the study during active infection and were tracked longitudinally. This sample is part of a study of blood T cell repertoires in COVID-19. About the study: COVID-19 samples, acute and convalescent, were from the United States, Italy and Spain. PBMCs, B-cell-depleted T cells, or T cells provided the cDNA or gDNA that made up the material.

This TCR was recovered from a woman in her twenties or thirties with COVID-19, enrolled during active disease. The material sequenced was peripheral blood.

CDR3 protein: CASSEQRQRSPLHF. CDR3 bases: TGTGCCAGCAGTGAACAGCGACAGCGATCACCCCTCCACTTT. This chain joins TRBV2 and TRBJ1-6; possibly TRBD1 for D (5 bases). Trimming removed 2 bases from V and 10 bases from J, with 12 bases in between. Germline V gene lookup returns CDR1 SNHLY and CDR2 FYNNEI. The CDR3 loop spans 14 amino acids.